The sequence of this T cell receptor beta chain was determined in a study of shared clonotypes between healthy human individuals. Regarding the study as a whole: Shared across a few donors were approximately 5% of the naive CD4 clonotypes. Generation probabilities of non-shared clonotypes were lower (relative to those shared by all four donors).

CDR1 is MDHEN, CDR2 SYDVKM, per germline. Trimming cost V 7 bases and J 5 bases, with 14 bases left between them. The CDR3 is 13 residues long. Worth noting for this clone: The antigen is not known.

The method was immunoSEQ multiplex PCR; TCRdb's version includes in-frame clones alone and lacks a portion of them. Here the sample spans about a million clones, 60% to 80% being singletons. Nashville, Tennessee was home to all donors, who were Caucasian adults. The source material was memory CD4+ T cells sorted from blood. Subset in this sample: CD45RA-negative fraction. This chain joins TRBV28 and TRBJ1-1, with TRBD1 as a possible D gene (5 bases). The TCR comes from a young man in good health. Written as DNA, the CDR3 is TGTGCCAGCACCCCACGGGACGGGACTGAAGCTTTCTTT. Amino acid sequence: CASTPRDGTEAFF.